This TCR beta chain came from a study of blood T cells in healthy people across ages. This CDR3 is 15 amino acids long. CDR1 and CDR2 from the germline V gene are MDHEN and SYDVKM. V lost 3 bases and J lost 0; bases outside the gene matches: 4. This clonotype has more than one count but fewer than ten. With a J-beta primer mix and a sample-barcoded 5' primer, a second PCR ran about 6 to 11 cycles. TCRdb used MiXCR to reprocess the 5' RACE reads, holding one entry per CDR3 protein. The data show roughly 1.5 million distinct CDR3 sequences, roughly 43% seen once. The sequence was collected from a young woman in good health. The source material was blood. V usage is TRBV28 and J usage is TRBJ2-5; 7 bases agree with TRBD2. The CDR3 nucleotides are TGTGCCAGCAGTTTTGGTAGCGGGCACCAAGAGACCCAGTACTTC. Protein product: CASSFGSGHQETQYF.